This T cell receptor beta chain was sequenced for a study of T cells in Graves' hyperthyroidism and ophthalmopathy. Template material for amplifying TCR beta CDR3 regions consisted of RNA transcripts. First-round RT-PCR targeting the TCR CDR3 was performed with the HTBI primer set. TCRdb ran MiXCR on the multiplex PCR reads and lists one entry per CDR3 protein. Found here are almost 350,000 distinct CDR3 sequences, around a sixth of them singletons; the top ten hold around 15%. Many counts were recorded for this clonotype. V was shortened by 0 bases and J by 2 bases, with 11 bases between the two germline ends. The CDR3 totals 15 residues. Germline lookup yields CDR1 SGDLS and CDR2 YYNGEE.

The chain has TRBV9 and TRBJ2-5; D gene unclear. The source material was blood. This receptor was taken from a woman aged 40 to 55 with Graves' ophthalmopathy. The CDR3 DNA reads TGTGCCAGCAGCGTAGGGCAAAAACCACAAGAGACCCAGTACTTC. This encodes CASSVGQKPQETQYF.